A single T cell receptor (beta chain) is shown here with its context. The method was immunoSEQ multiplex PCR; TCRdb's version includes in-frame clones alone and lacks a portion of them. This sample has some 340,000 clones; around 85% occur once, and the top ten carry approximately 2.1%. Trimming took 8 bases from V and 6 from J; bases not matched to a gene: 8. The CDR3 loop spans 14 amino acids. The germline V gene has CDR1 MNHEY and CDR2 SMNVEV (reference sequence). The sample comes from a study of Ad26.COV2.S vaccination and SARS-CoV-2 variants. As to treatment: some 20 received Ad26.COV2.S at low or high dose, single or two shots; several received placebo; per-sample allocation not given. Samples came from day 63 after the first vaccine or placebo injection.

V and J are TRBV27 and TRBJ2-1; 9 bases are shared with TRBD2. The receptor's source is a person between 18 and 65 years old who received the Ad26.COV2.S COVID-19 vaccine or a placebo. The sample here was peripheral blood, taken in a trial of Ad26.COV2.S vaccine versus placebo. CDR3 nucleotide sequence: TGTGCCAGCGTTGCAGGGACTAGCTTCAATGAGCAGTTCTTC. Protein product: CASVAGTSFNEQFF.